The clone carrying this T cell receptor (beta chain) was counted between two and nine times. Its antigen is undetermined. The sample is drawn from a study of T cell repertoires in cytomegalovirus infection. Background on the study: Public TCR beta signatures indicated both CMV infection and matching HLA type.

Study findings and constraints: Pooled public TCR beta family frequency picked out CMV carriers with the relevant HLA.

TCRdb reanalysed the reads using MiXCR and keeps one entry per CDR3 protein. The table has under 90,000 distinct CDR3 sequences, around 49% seen once. V was pared by 4 bases and J by 5 bases, with 8 bases of the junction left unmatched. The CDR3 runs 15 residues. Germline V gene sequence: CDR1 MNHEY, CDR2 SMNVEV (reference sequence). V gene TRBV27 combines with J gene TRBJ1-1; 9 nucleotides align to TRBD1. This TCR was recovered from a human donor in good health (CMV status not recorded). Some clones in this sample may be carry-over from other donors' samples. Here the sequenced sample was CD8+ T cells from cultured PBMCs, taken from culture after CMV antigen stimulation. The CDR3 sequence is CASSYTGGAGTEAFF. The CDR3, as DNA: TGTGCCAGCAGTTATACAGGGGGCGCGGGTACTGAAGCTTTCTTT.